These 8 T cell receptor beta chains originate from one sample sequenced in a study of cytomegalovirus exposure and HLA in healthy donors. With 60 Vbeta and 13 Jbeta primers, the PCR was carried out. Clones were sequenced by immunoSEQ multiplex PCR, and TCRdb holds only the in-frame ones, with some missing. Here the sample spans about 160,000 clones, approximately 81% being singletons. The sample taken for sequencing was PBMCs. The origin of the receptors is a female donor in good health and CMV-seronegative.

V and J are TRBV7-2 and TRBJ2-1; TRBD1 agrees at 9 bases. The CDR3 consists of 15 residues. Germline CDR1 reads SGHTA; CDR2 reads FQGNSA. J was trimmed by 2 bases and V by 7 bases; bases with no gene match: 6. CDR3 sequence reads: CASKPRDRAYNEQFF. Written as DNA, the CDR3 is TGTGCCAGCAAGCCCCGGGACAGGGCCTACAATGAGCAGTTCTTC.

This chain uses TRBV15 with TRBJ1-3, with D hard to call. Per the germline V gene, CDR1 is LNHNV and CDR2 is YYDKDF (reference sequence). The CDR3 totals 13 residues. Between the trimmed V and J ends, which lost 0 bases and 4 bases, there was a span of 4 bases. The CDR3 here is CATSRDQGNTIYF. For the CDR3, the DNA is TGTGCCACCAGCAGAGATCAGGGAAACACCATATATTTT.

CDR3 bases: TGCGCCAGCAGCGCTTACCGGGACAGGGGCTACACCTTC. As protein: CASSAYRDRGYTF. The rearrangement joins TRBV10-1 to TRBJ1-2; 8 bases line up with TRBD1. V shed 6 bases, J shed 8 bases, and the junction held 8 bases outside the gene matches. The length of the CDR3 is 13 residues. Germline CDR1 reads WNHNN; CDR2 reads SYGVQD (reference sequence).

The chain joins TRBV12-5 to TRBJ1-4; D remains unclear. The CDR3 covers 13 residues. V lost 2 bases, J lost 4 bases, and 5 bases lay in between. Germline V gene lookup returns CDR1 LGHNT and CDR2 FRNRAP. For the CDR3, the DNA is TGTGCTAGTGGTTTGCAGTTTAATGAAAAACTGTTTTTT. It encodes CASGLQFNEKLFF.

This clone was counted a few times. The rearrangement uses TRBV4-3 and TRBJ2-7; D perhaps matches TRBD1 (6 bases). Trimming took 1 base from V and 4 from J, leaving 11 bases between them. The CDR3 loop spans 14 amino acids. The germline gives CDR1 LGHNA, CDR2 YSLEER. The CDR3 DNA follows: TGCGCCAGCAGCCAAGGGACAGTCCGATACGAGCAGTACTTC. Protein: CASSQGTVRYEQYF.

The rearrangement joins TRBV7-9 to TRBJ1-6; D unresolved. Germline V gene data show CDR1 as SEHNR and CDR2 as FQNEAQ (reference sequence). This CDR3 comprises 15 residues. V was trimmed by 2 bases and J by 0 bases, leaving 5 bases between them. CDR3 sequence (DNA): TGTGCCAGCAGCTTACACAGCTCCTATAATTCACCCCTCCACTTT. It specifies CASSLHSSYNSPLHF.

V and J are TRBV5-1 and TRBJ2-7; the match to TRBD1 covers 8 bases. Germline trimming cut 7 bases from V and 2 bases from J; bases unmatched to any gene: 8. The CDR3 length is 14 residues. The germline V gene has CDR1 SGHRS and CDR2 YFSETQ. CDR3 residues: CASGTGGSPYEQYF. As DNA, the CDR3 is TGCGCCAGCGGCACAGGGGGGTCCCCCTACGAGCAGTACTTC. The full variable domain, its missing parts supplied by reference TRBV5-1 and TRBJ2-7, is KAGVTQTPRYLIKTRGQQVTLSCSPISGHRSVSWYQQTPGQGLQFLFEYFSETQRNKGNFPGRFSGRQFSNSRSEMNVSTLELGDSALYLCASGTGGSPYEQYFGPGTRLTVT.

The rearrangement links TRBV4-3 to TRBJ1-6; 9 bases are shared with TRBD1. The CDR3 runs 15 residues. The germline gives CDR1 LGHNA, CDR2 YSLEER. The ends lost 4 bases at V and 9 bases at J; junction bases unmatched: 7. CDR3 residues: CASSLDRGWASPLHF. The CDR3 region has the DNA TGCGCCAGCAGCCTGGACAGGGGATGGGCTTCACCCCTCCACTTT.